One and the same sample provided the 26 T cell receptor beta chains below, sequenced in a study of blood T cell repertoires in COVID-19. TCRdb keeps only in-frame clones here, not all; method: immunoSEQ multiplex PCR. The repertoire holds more than 110,000 clones, approximately 91% seen once, with over 9.5% in the top ten. Sequencing was carried out using peripheral blood. These receptors were collected from a man in his fifties with active or convalescent COVID-19.

The V and J genes are TRBV30 and TRBJ2-2; 7 bases line up with TRBD1. From germline, CDR1 is GTSNPN and CDR2 SVGIG (reference sequence). This CDR3 is built from 16 residues. The V gene end was trimmed by 3 bases and the J gene end by 0 bases; junction bases not matched to a gene: 7. The CDR3 DNA reads TGTGCCTGGAGACGCCAAGGGACAGCGAACACCGGGGAGCTGTTTTTT. Amino acids: CAWRRQGTANTGELFF.

The V call is TRBV28, the J call TRBJ2-7; 7 bases agree with TRBD2. CDR1 MDHEN and CDR2 SYDVKM come from the germline V gene. With 6 bases clipped from V and 1 base from J, the junction kept 3 bases outside the gene matches. CDR3 size: 13 residues. CDR3 residues: CASSPGGSYEQYF. In nucleotides, the CDR3 is TGTGCCAGCAGCCCGGGGGGTTCCTACGAGCAGTACTTC.

The chain recombines TRBV10-3 with TRBJ2-7, with TRBD1 matching over 7 bases. Germline CDR1 is ENHRY and CDR2 is SYGVKD. Trimming cost V 4 bases and J 0 bases; bases outside gene matches: 3. The CDR3 has 14 amino acids. CDR3 loop: CAISVGGSSYEQYF. DNA for the CDR3: TGTGCCATCAGTGTAGGGGGCAGCTCCTACGAGCAGTACTTC.

This rearrangement joins TRBV19 to TRBJ1-1, with TRBD1 matching 7 bases. CDR1 and CDR2 (germline): LNHDA, SQIVND (reference sequence). The CDR3 contains 14 residues. The junction had 4 bases not matched to a gene; V was cut back by 4 bases and J by 2 bases. DNA of the CDR3: TGTGCCAGTAGTACGCAGGGGGGCAACACTGAAGCTTTCTTT. Amino acid sequence: CASSTQGGNTEAFF.

The V call is TRBV4-1, the J call TRBJ2-1, with D perhaps matching TRBD2 (7 bases). Per germline, CDR1 MGHRA and CDR2 YSYEKL. Trimming removed 3 bases from V and 7 bases from J, with 25 bases in between. The CDR3 consists of 18 residues. The CDR3 is CASSQDRGLAALKNEQFF. The CDR3, as DNA: TGCGCCAGCAGCCAGGACCGGGGGCTAGCGGCCTTGAAAAATGAGCAGTTCTTC.

The table lists this clone with a count of one. The V call is TRBV28, the J call TRBJ1-2, with TRBD1 matching 7 bases. CDR1 is MDHEN and CDR2 is SYDVKM in the germline V gene. The CDR3 has 13 residues. The ends lost 3 bases at V and 4 bases at J; junction bases unmatched: 2. The CDR3 coding sequence is TGTGCCAGCAGTTTCGGGACAGCCTATGGCTACACCTTC. This encodes CASSFGTAYGYTF.

Many counts were recorded for this clone. The chain joins TRBV7-6 to TRBJ2-7; 9 bases line up with TRBD2. Per the germline V gene, CDR1 is SGHVS and CDR2 is FNYEAQ. The CDR3 totals 15 residues. Trimming cost V 1 base and J 3 bases; bases outside gene matches: 4. The CDR3 protein is CASSLESGRHYEQYF. CDR3 in DNA: TGTGCCAGCAGCTTAGAAAGCGGGAGGCACTACGAGCAGTACTTC.

This clone was observed a few times. The V and J genes are TRBV24-1 and TRBJ2-2, with 9 bases that match TRBD1. The V segment lost 8 bases and the J segment 1 base; nucleotides outside the gene matches: 4. Germline V gene data show CDR1 as KGHDR and CDR2 as SFDVKD. CDR3 length: 15 amino acids. The CDR3 nucleotides are TGTGCCACCACGGGGACAGGGAGGAACACCGGGGAGCTGTTTTTT. Protein: CATTGTGRNTGELFF.

The rearrangement uses TRBV5-4 and TRBJ2-3, with D perhaps TRBD2 (5 bases). V lost 4 bases to trimming and J lost 5 bases, with 11 bases between them. CDR3 length equals 13 residues. Germline CDR1 reads SGHNT; CDR2 reads YYREEE (reference sequence). CDR3 amino acids: CASSPAGRDTQYF. CDR3 nucleotides: TGTGCCAGCAGCCCGGCGGGTCGAGATACGCAGTATTTT.

This chain links TRBV28 with TRBJ2-5, with 7 bases aligning to TRBD2. V lost 6 bases and J lost 9; bases outside the gene matches: 10. CDR1 is MDHEN and CDR2 is SYDVKM in the germline V gene. The CDR3 totals 13 residues. CDR3 amino acids: CASRASGTQPQYF. The CDR3 DNA reads TGTGCCAGCAGGGCTAGCGGTACCCAGCCCCAGTACTTC.

CDR3 sequence reads: CASSSRGVGTEAFF. In nucleotides, the CDR3 is TGTGCCAGCAGTTCCCGGGGGGTTGGGACTGAAGCTTTCTTT. This chain uses TRBV27 with TRBJ1-1; weak D call: TRBD1 (5 bases). This CDR3 is 14 amino acids long. CDR1 is MNHEY and CDR2 is SMNVEV in the germline V gene (reference sequence). V was clipped by 4 bases and J by 5 bases, with 14 bases between them.

CDR3 in amino acids: CASSTRLGEQYF. The CDR3 region has the DNA TGTGCCAGCAGTACCCGACTAGGCGAGCAGTACTTC. This chain connects TRBV28 to TRBJ2-7; D may be TRBD2 (6 bases). This CDR3 spans 12 amino acids. V dropped 5 bases and J dropped 6 bases, with 11 bases sitting between them. The V gene's germline CDR1 is MDHEN and CDR2 SYDVKM.

This clone was picked up one time. The chain combines TRBV23-1 with TRBJ2-3, with D uncertain. TRBV23-1 belongs to the ORF category, with a function that is uncertain. V lost 2 bases, J lost 4 bases, and 10 bases lay in between. The CDR3 totals 14 residues. The CDR3 bases are TGCGCCAGCAGTCAAGGTAGCAGCCCAGATACGCAGTATTTT. It codes for CASSQGSSPDTQYF.

This clone has just one count. The rearrangement uses TRBV6-2 or TRBV6-3 and TRBJ2-1, with D perhaps matching TRBD2 (6 bases). CDR3 length equals 14 residues. Trimming pared 0 bases from V and 10 bases from J, leaving 13 bases between. Germline V gene lookup returns CDR1 MNHEY and CDR2 SVGEGT. In nucleotides, the CDR3 is TGTGCCAGCAGTTACTCGACGGGGACTCAGGAGCAGTTCTTC. It yields the protein CASSYSTGTQEQFF.

The rearrangement uses TRBV28 and TRBJ2-7; D gene uncertain. This CDR3 comprises 13 residues. Trimming shortened V by 6 bases and J by 3 bases, and 12 bases separated the two germline ends. Germline values: CDR1 MDHEN, CDR2 SYDVKM. CDR3 in amino acids: CASRRQVGYEQYF. The CDR3 DNA reads TGTGCCAGCAGAAGGCAGGTGGGCTACGAGCAGTACTTC.

The V gene is TRBV19, the J gene TRBJ1-2; 12 nucleotides match TRBD1. Per germline, CDR1 LNHDA and CDR2 SQIVND (reference sequence). This CDR3 has 19 residues. V dropped 4 bases and J dropped 4; count of bases not matched to a gene: 16. CDR3 in DNA: TGTGCCAGTAGTACCCCGCCGGGACAGGGGGCCGGGATTGTCTATGGCTACACCTTC. The encoded protein is CASSTPPGQGAGIVYGYTF.

The V call is TRBV19, the J call TRBJ1-2, with TRBD1 matching over 7 bases. The CDR3 totals 13 residues. With 7 bases clipped from V and 1 base from J, the junction kept 3 bases outside the gene matches. Germline V gives CDR1 LNHDA, CDR2 SQIVND (reference sequence). CDR3 coding DNA: TGTGCCAGTACGGGACAGATTAACTATGGCTACACCTTC. This gives the protein CASTGQINYGYTF.

This chain links TRBV19 with TRBJ2-7; D possibly corresponds to TRBD2 (5 bases). The CDR3 is 14 residues long. Germline-derived CDR1 and CDR2 are LNHDA and SQIVND (reference sequence). Trimming pared 6 bases from V and 2 bases from J, leaving 14 bases between. In DNA form, the CDR3 reads TGTGCCAGTAGCCCGGCCGGGGTCCCCTACGAGCAGTACTTC. It translates to CASSPAGVPYEQYF. The entire variable domain, with the rest obtained from reference TRBV19 and TRBJ2-7, is as follows: DGGITQSPKYLFRKEGQNVTLSCEQNLNHDAMYWYRQDPGQGLRLIYYSQIVNDFQKGDIAEGYSVSREKKESFPLTVTSAQKNPTAFYLCASSPAGVPYEQYFGPGTRLTVT.

This clone came up once. The chain couples TRBV14 to TRBJ2-5; D unclear. CDR3 size: 13 residues. Trimming cost V 0 bases and J 7 bases, with 9 bases left between them. CDR1 is SGHDN, CDR2 FVKESK, per germline. CDR3 loop: CASSQDMRATQYF. In nucleotides, the CDR3 is TGTGCCAGCAGCCAAGATATGAGAGCGACCCAGTACTTC.

The chain links TRBV19 to TRBJ1-1; the D is unclear. The germline CDR1 and CDR2 sequences are LNHDA and SQIVND (reference sequence). This CDR3 spans 16 amino acids. V gave up 3 bases and J gave up 2 bases, with 16 bases separating them. The CDR3 DNA sequence: TGTGCCAGTAGTATGGGCTCCCATTCCACTAACACTGAAGCTTTCTTT. It encodes CASSMGSHSTNTEAFF.

The chain carries TRBV3-1 (or the pseudogene TRBV3-2) and TRBJ2-2, with a weak D call TRBD1 (6 bases). Trimming removed 2 bases from V and 0 bases from J, with 7 bases in between. The CDR3 length is 15 residues. CDR1 is LGHDT and CDR2 is YNNKEL in the germline V gene (reference sequence). The chain's CDR3 is CASSQRTANTGELFF. The CDR3 DNA sequence: TGTGCCAGCAGCCAACGGACAGCGAACACCGGGGAGCTGTTTTTT.

The table lists this clone with a count of one. This chain connects TRBV7-9 to TRBJ2-7, with 8 bases lining up with TRBD1. CDR3 length equals 13 residues. CDR1 and CDR2 (germline): SEHNR, FQNEAQ (reference sequence). Germline trimming cut 4 bases from V and 2 bases from J; bases unmatched to any gene: 1. CDR3 sequence (DNA): TGTGCCAGCAGCTCACAGGGGGCCTACGAGCAGTACTTC. Its protein is CASSSQGAYEQYF.

The rearrangement links TRBV29-1 to TRBJ1-2; 11 bases map to TRBD1. The V gene end was trimmed by 6 bases and the J gene end by 8 bases; junction bases not matched to a gene: 8. The CDR3 has 13 residues. CDR1 SQVTM and CDR2 ANQGSEA come from the germline V gene. CDR3 in DNA: TGCAGCGTGACCGGGACAGGGGGACTAGGCTACACCTTC. It codes for CSVTGTGGLGYTF.

The rearrangement joins TRBV18 to TRBJ2-7; TRBD2 is a possible D gene (5 bases). Trimming took 2 bases from V and 0 from J, leaving 14 bases between them. The CDR3 is 16 amino acids. Germline CDR1 and CDR2: KGHSH and LQKENI. The CDR3 bases are TGTGCCAGCTCACCAATGCGGGTCTTCCCCTCCTACGAGCAGTACTTC. This sequence encodes CASSPMRVFPSYEQYF.

The CDR3 nucleotides are TGCGCCAGCAGCCAAGAGGGGGGGGCGGCCATATATTTT. It codes for CASSQEGGAAIYF. The V gene is TRBV4-3, the J gene TRBJ1-3; TRBD1 might be the D (6 bases). Trimming left V 0 bases short and J 11 bases short, with 11 bases between. Looked up from germline, CDR1 is LGHNA and CDR2 is YSLEER. The CDR3 is 13 amino acids.

This chain joins TRBV30 and TRBJ2-3; 9 nucleotides match TRBD1. Germline V lookup: CDR1 GTSNPN, CDR2 SVGIG (reference sequence). V lost 2 bases to trimming and J lost 1 base; unmatched junction nucleotides: 13. The CDR3 runs 18 residues. The DNA for the CDR3 is TGTGCCTGGAGTAAAATGACAGGGGGGAGTCGGCGCACAGATACGCAGTATTTT. This sequence encodes CAWSKMTGGSRRTDTQYF.